One sample yielded the 25 T cell receptor beta chains listed below, sequenced in a study of cytomegalovirus exposure and HLA in healthy donors. Vbeta (60) and Jbeta (13) primers were used in the PCR. The table came from immunoSEQ multiplex PCR; TCRdb's copy has only in-frame clones and leaves some out. The sample carries about 190,000 clones, about 90% recorded once. The sample comprised PBMCs. The receptors were gathered from a man aged 25-45 years in good health and CMV-seronegative.

For the CDR3, the DNA is TGTGCCAGCAGTTCAACCAAAAACATTCAGTACTTC. It codes for CASSSTKNIQYF. The chain combines TRBV6-5 with TRBJ2-4, with D unclear. Per the germline V gene, CDR1 is MNHEY and CDR2 is SVGAGI. The CDR3 contains 12 residues. V lost 4 bases, J lost 2 bases, and 3 bases lay in between.

The rearrangement joins TRBV18 to TRBJ1-5; 9 bases align to TRBD1. This CDR3 is built from 15 residues. Unmatched junction bases numbered 3, after V lost 3 bases and J lost 3 bases. In germline, CDR1 is KGHSH, CDR2 LQKENI. The CDR3: CASSPDRGNNQPQHF. CDR3 bases: TGTGCCAGCTCACCGGACAGGGGAAACAATCAGCCCCAGCATTTT.

To note about this clone: One end of the junction fails to match germline, which may point to a read error. The gene calls are TRBV7-9 and TRBJ2-1; D gene unclear. This CDR3 is built from 17 residues. Germline assignment: CDR1 SEHNR and CDR2 FQNEAQ (reference sequence). DNA of the CDR3: TGTTCCAGCAGCTTACGTCCCGCAGACTTATCCTACAATGAGCAGTTCTTC. Its protein product is CSSSLRPADLSYNEQFF. The entire variable domain, with the rest obtained from reference TRBV7-9 and TRBJ2-1, is as follows: DTGVSQNPRHKITKRGQNVTFRCDPISEHNRLYWYRQTLGQGPEFLTYFQNEAQLEKSRLLSDRFSAERPKGSFSTLEIQRTEQGDSAMYLCSSSLRPADLSYNEQFFGPGTRLTVL.

A single count supports this clone. The rearrangement uses TRBV28 and TRBJ1-4; TRBD1 aligns across 9 bases. The V gene end was trimmed by 5 bases and the J gene end by 7 bases; junction bases not matched to a gene: 5. The germline gives CDR1 MDHEN, CDR2 SYDVKM. This CDR3 is 14 amino acids long. CDR3 protein: CASSPTGGGEKLFF. The CDR3 region has the DNA TGTGCCAGCAGTCCGACAGGGGGTGGTGAAAAACTGTTTTTT.

The rearrangement uses TRBV15 and TRBJ2-5, with D hard to call. The V end was cut by 1 base, the J end by 2 bases, with 8 bases between. The CDR3 runs to 14 residues. In germline, CDR1 is LNHNV, CDR2 YYDKDF (reference sequence). Here the CDR3 DNA reads TGTGCCACCAGCAGAGTTACGGTTCAAGAGACCCAGTACTTC. Translating it yields CATSRVTVQETQYF.

Note on this clone: One end of the junction does not line up with germline, which may come from a read error. CDR3 coding DNA: TGTGCCAGCAGCGTACTAGAGTCCTTCAATGAGCAGTTCTTC. Translating gives CASSVLESFNEQFF. J is TRBJ2-1 and V is TRBV9; the D is unclear. Germline CDR1 is SGDLS and CDR2 is YYNGEE. The CDR3 runs to 14 residues.

The V gene is TRBV9, the J gene TRBJ2-3; 9 bases are shared with TRBD2. V dropped 3 bases and J dropped 3; count of bases not matched to a gene: 8. The CDR3 runs 16 residues. Germline values: CDR1 SGDLS, CDR2 YYNGEE. CDR3: CASSAVGAGGTDTQYF. CDR3 bases: TGTGCCAGCAGCGCCGTGGGTGCGGGGGGGACAGATACGCAGTATTTT.

The chain is built from TRBV4-1 and TRBJ2-1; the match to TRBD2 covers 8 bases. The V segment lost 4 bases and the J segment 7 bases; nucleotides outside the gene matches: 18. Germline lookup yields CDR1 MGHRA and CDR2 YSYEKL. The CDR3 spans 18 residues. The CDR3 DNA reads TGCGCCAGCAGCCTCCCTGCCCCCACGGGGGGGCCGTTGAATGAGCAGTTCTTC. Translated: CASSLPAPTGGPLNEQFF.

The chain joins TRBV6-5 to TRBJ1-2; possibly TRBD1 for D (6 bases). Per germline, CDR1 MNHEY and CDR2 SVGAGI. The CDR3 sequence is 13 residues long. Deletions cut 2 bases from V and 8 bases from J, with 12 bases between. Here the CDR3 reads CASSYEGQLGYTF. The CDR3 nucleotides read TGTGCCAGCAGTTACGAAGGACAGTTGGGCTACACCTTC.

This clone was counted only a few times. The chain joins TRBV28 to TRBJ1-5; D not resolved. V was shortened by 3 bases and J by 6 bases, with 9 bases between the two germline ends. Germline V gene sequence: CDR1 MDHEN, CDR2 SYDVKM. The CDR3 spans 13 residues. The CDR3 nucleotides are TGTGCCAGCAGTTTCCTCTATAGTCAGCCCCAGCATTTT. As protein: CASSFLYSQPQHF.

The rearrangement links TRBV4-1 to TRBJ1-1; 8 nucleotides match TRBD1. The CDR3 is 16 amino acids. Germline CDR1 MGHRA, CDR2 YSYEKL. Losses at the gene ends were 4 bases for V and 1 base for J; bases not matched to a gene: 8. CDR3 sequence (DNA): TGCGCCAGCAGCCCCCCAAAGGGGACAGGGAACACTGAAGCTTTCTTT. This gives the protein CASSPPKGTGNTEAFF.

The chain recombines TRBV4-2 with TRBJ2-5, with a tentative D call TRBD2 (6 bases). The length of the CDR3 is 12 residues. V lost 2 bases and J 5 bases, leaving 6 bases between the germline ends. CDR1 is LGHNA and CDR2 is YNFKEQ in the germline V gene. The CDR3: CASSQRGETQYF. In DNA form, the CDR3 reads TGTGCCAGCAGCCAACGGGGGGAGACCCAGTACTTC.

The CDR3 here is CASSLPGGYGYTF. The CDR3 nucleotides read TGTGCCAGCAGCTTACCGGGGGGCTATGGCTACACCTTC. The chain has TRBV7-9 and TRBJ1-2; the D gene is possibly TRBD1 (5 bases). The CDR3 has 13 residues. V lost 2 bases and J lost 4, with 8 bases in between. Germline V gene sequence: CDR1 SEHNR, CDR2 FQNEAQ (reference sequence). Full variable domain (missing parts from reference TRBV7-9 and TRBJ1-2): DTGVSQNPRHKITKRGQNVTFRCDPISEHNRLYWYRQTLGQGPEFLTYFQNEAQLEKSRLLSDRFSAERPKGSFSTLEIQRTEQGDSAMYLCASSLPGGYGYTFGSGTRLTVV.

This chain joins TRBV15 and TRBJ1-1, with no clear D. The CDR3 length is 16 residues. CDR1 and CDR2 from the germline V gene are LNHNV and YYDKDF (reference sequence). V was clipped by 3 bases and J by 4 bases, with 18 bases between them. The CDR3 region is CATSRSTGVAGTEAFF. The CDR3 DNA sequence: TGTGCCACCAGCAGGTCGACCGGGGTTGCTGGCACTGAAGCTTTCTTT.

The chain carries TRBV10-2 and TRBJ2-3; 11 positions agree with TRBD2. The CDR3 extends over 16 amino acids. Unmatched junction bases numbered 10, after V lost 5 bases and J lost 6 bases. The germline V gene encodes CDR1 WSHSY and CDR2 SAAADI. CDR3 protein: CASSFFSGGAADTQYF. CDR3 bases: TGCGCCAGCAGTTTCTTTAGCGGGGGGGCCGCCGATACGCAGTATTTT.

The chain uses TRBV4-1 and TRBJ2-1, with D maybe TRBD2 (6 bases). From germline, CDR1 is MGHRA and CDR2 YSYEKL. Trimming removed 0 bases from V and 7 bases from J, with 10 bases in between. There are 14 residues in the CDR3. For the CDR3, the DNA is TGCGCCAGCAGCCAAGAGGGGCGGGGTAATGAGCAGTTCTTC. It codes for CASSQEGRGNEQFF.

The rearrangement uses TRBV7-9 and TRBJ2-7; D might be TRBD1 (5 bases). This CDR3 has 13 residues. Trimming pared 5 bases from V and 3 bases from J, leaving 11 bases between. Per the germline V gene, CDR1 is SEHNR and CDR2 is FQNEAQ (reference sequence). CDR3 sequence: CASSQQDLYEQYF. The CDR3, as DNA: TGTGCCAGCAGCCAACAGGACCTCTACGAGCAGTACTTC.

This clone has more than one count but fewer than ten. This chain joins TRBV5-4 and TRBJ2-2, with no clear D. V was clipped by 5 bases and J by 6 bases, with 11 bases between them. This CDR3 region has 13 residues. Germline V gives CDR1 SGHNT, CDR2 YYREEE (reference sequence). The CDR3, as DNA: TGTGCCAGCAGTTATCCGGGTTCCGGGGAGCTGTTTTTT. It translates to CASSYPGSGELFF. Together with reference TRBV5-4 and TRBJ2-2, the CDR3 gives the full variable domain: ETGVTQSPTHLIKTRGQQVTLRCSSQSGHNTVSWYQQALGQGPQFIFQYYREEENGRGNFPPRFSGLQFPNYSSELNVNALELDDSALYLCASSYPGSGELFFGEGSRLTVL.

V and J are TRBV7-9 and TRBJ1-5, with TRBD1 identical over 7 bases. After removal of 3 bases from V and 5 bases from J, the junction contained 10 bases not matched to a gene. CDR3 length equals 16 residues. CDR1 and CDR2 from the germline V gene are SEHNR and FQNEAQ (reference sequence). The chain's CDR3 is CASSFIETGIDQPQHF. In nucleotides, the CDR3 is TGTGCCAGCAGCTTTATCGAGACAGGGATCGATCAGCCCCAGCATTTT.

The genes are TRBV28 and TRBJ2-1, with D possibly TRBD2 on 6 matching bases. From germline, CDR1 is MDHEN and CDR2 SYDVKM. Trimming pared 6 bases from V and 10 bases from J, leaving 16 bases between. The CDR3 extends over 13 amino acids. The CDR3 here is CASRGGGRSEQFF. The CDR3 coding sequence is TGTGCCAGCAGGGGGGGAGGCAGGAGCGAGCAGTTCTTC.

The genes are TRBV27 and TRBJ2-7; 7 bases map to TRBD2. Germline V gene data show CDR1 as MNHEY and CDR2 as SMNVEV (reference sequence). CDR3 length equals 14 residues. Unmatched junction bases numbered 10, after V lost 6 bases and J lost 5 bases. The CDR3 region is CASSSTSGRHEQYF. For the CDR3, the DNA is TGTGCCAGCAGCTCTACGTCCGGGAGGCACGAGCAGTACTTC.

The V and J genes are TRBV12-1 and TRBJ2-6; no check of the table's D call, TRBD1, against the DNA was made. TRBV12-1 counts as a pseudogene. The CDR3 spans 17 residues. CDR3 region: CASSPDRGRTGANVLTF. The DNA of the CDR3 is TGTGCCAGCAGCCCGGACAGGGGGCGCACTGGGGCCAACGTCCTGACTTTC.

V and J are TRBV6-1 and TRBJ2-3, with D perhaps TRBD2 (6 bases). Germline CDR1 is MNHNS and CDR2 is SASEGT. The CDR3 has 17 residues. V was trimmed by 2 bases and J by 3 bases, leaving 18 bases between them. Here the CDR3 DNA reads TGTGCCAGCAGTGAAAGGCGGGGTTGGGGAAAAACAGATACGCAGTATTTT. Amino acids: CASSERRGWGKTDTQYF.

The chain carries TRBV2 and TRBJ1-2; 8 nucleotides match TRBD1. Germline assignment: CDR1 SNHLY and CDR2 FYNNEI. The CDR3 length is 14 residues. Trimming removed 7 bases from V and 6 bases from J; junction bases left unmatched: 10. The CDR3 region is CASTLIPGGHGYTF. The CDR3 coding sequence is TGTGCCAGCACCTTGATTCCAGGGGGCCATGGCTACACCTTC.

The chain combines TRBV28 with TRBJ2-5; TRBD1 matches 7 bases. With 6 bases clipped from V and 14 bases from J, the junction kept 12 bases outside the gene matches. The germline CDR1 and CDR2 sequences are MDHEN and SYDVKM. The CDR3 is made up of 12 amino acids. CDR3 in amino acids: CASSQTGFGVYF. In DNA form, the CDR3 reads TGTGCCAGCAGCCAGACAGGGTTTGGGGTCTACTTC.